Presented here are 30 T cell receptor beta chains from one specimen sequenced in a study of T-cell reconstitution after alpha-beta-depleted transplantation in children. Unique molecular identifiers were incorporated during preparation of the TCRbeta library. TCRdb redid the calling of the PCR reads with MiXCR, one entry per CDR3 protein. The repertoire has a few hundred thousand distinct CDR3 sequences, 24% of them found once; the top ten carry around 4.8%. This material consisted of PBMCs, mostly from graft donor cells, taken 360 days after TCRalphabeta/CD19-depleted stem cell transplant. The receptors were sampled from a female patient between 2 and 10 years old who had a stem cell transplant for congenital amegakaryocytic thrombocytopenia, so the T cells may come from the graft donor.

There are a few counts of this clonotype. The chain links TRBV12-3 or TRBV12-4 to TRBJ2-7; possible D gene TRBD2, 5 bases. CDR3 length: 15 amino acids. With 6 bases removed from V and 4 bases from J, the gap between germline ends came to 19 bases. The CDR3: CASSLRLPGGYEQYF. The CDR3 nucleotides are TGTGCCAGCAGCTTAAGGCTGCCCGGCGGGTACGAGCAGTACTTC.

This clonotype turned up a few times. DNA for the CDR3: TGCAGCGTAGATAACCGACAGGCTGACTATGGCTACACCTTC. Amino acids: CSVDNRQADYGYTF. The rearrangement uses TRBV29-1 and TRBJ1-2; TRBD1 might be the D (6 bases). CDR3 length: 14 amino acids. The germline V gene encodes CDR1 SQVTM and CDR2 ANQGSEA. With 6 bases removed from V and 3 bases from J, the gap between germline ends came to 17 bases. Variable domain in full (rest from reference TRBV29-1 and TRBJ1-2): SAVISQKPSRDICQRGTSLTIQCQVDSQVTMMFWYRQQPGQSLTLIATANQGSEATYESGFVIDKFPISRPNLTFSTLTVSNMSPEDSSIYLCSVDNRQADYGYTFGSGTRLTVV.

This chain connects TRBV20-1 to TRBJ2-1, with TRBD2 as a possible D gene (6 bases). The CDR3 length is 18 residues. Germline V CDR1 and CDR2: DFQATT, SNEGSKA (reference sequence). V lost 0 bases to trimming and J lost 8 bases, with 26 bases between them. CDR3 protein: CSARDPLVASARIDEQFF. CDR3 nucleotide sequence: TGCAGTGCTAGAGATCCTTTGGTTGCTAGCGCGAGGATAGATGAGCAGTTCTTC.

The genes are TRBV12-3 or TRBV12-4 and TRBJ2-5, with D possibly being TRBD2 (6 bases). Trimming pared 6 bases from V and 2 bases from J, leaving 10 bases between. The CDR3 has 13 amino acids. The CDR3: CASSVSGQETQYF. The CDR3 DNA sequence: TGTGCCAGCAGCGTTAGCGGACAAGAGACCCAGTACTTC.

V is TRBV5-6 and J is TRBJ2-1, with 7 bases that match TRBD2. CDR3 length equals 16 residues. V shed 4 bases, J shed 4 bases, and the junction held 11 bases outside the gene matches. In germline, CDR1 is SGHDT, CDR2 YYEEEE. In nucleotides, the CDR3 is TGTGCCAGCAGCATCCCGGTCGGGGGGAAGTACAATGAGCAGTTCTTC. This gives the protein CASSIPVGGKYNEQFF.

This clonotype was seen only a few times. The CDR3 DNA follows: TGCGCCAGCAGCCAACGGGTCAGGGCGGAAATATACAATGAGCAGTTCTTC. It translates to CASSQRVRAEIYNEQFF. The chain uses TRBV4-3 and TRBJ2-1; maybe TRBD1 (5 bases). The CDR3 totals 17 residues. Deletions cut 2 bases from V and 4 bases from J, with 18 bases between. Germline V gene sequence: CDR1 LGHNA, CDR2 YSLEER.

This clonotype turned up a few times. The genes are TRBV6-6 and TRBJ1-1; no clear D gene. Trimming took off 6 bases at V and 3 bases at J, with 8 bases between the two ends. This CDR3 is 12 amino acids long. Germline V lookup: CDR1 MNHNY, CDR2 SVGAGI (reference sequence). CDR3 in amino acids: CASSPPHTEAFF. In DNA form, the CDR3 reads TGTGCCAGCAGCCCGCCCCACACTGAAGCTTTCTTT.

The chain combines TRBV7-6 with TRBJ2-1, with 10 bases identical to TRBD1. This CDR3 spans 17 amino acids. V was clipped by 1 base and J by 9 bases; unmatched bases: 12. CDR1 SGHVS and CDR2 FNYEAQ come from the germline V gene. CDR3 sequence: CASSLVPGQGPRTEQFF. The CDR3 coding sequence is TGTGCCAGCAGCTTAGTTCCGGGACAGGGGCCTAGAACTGAGCAGTTCTTC.

This chain connects TRBV20-1 to TRBJ1-4; 11 bases fit TRBD1. V was clipped by 5 bases and J by 8 bases; unmatched bases: 10. The CDR3 loop spans 15 amino acids. In germline, CDR1 is DFQATT, CDR2 SNEGSKA (reference sequence). The CDR3 protein is CSASRRTGGPEKLFF. DNA of the CDR3: TGCAGTGCTTCCCGGAGGACAGGGGGCCCAGAAAAACTGTTTTTT.

The chain has TRBV7-2 and TRBJ2-1, with a weak D call TRBD2 (6 bases). V lost 1 base and J lost 4, with 11 bases in between. The length of the CDR3 is 15 residues. Germline V gives CDR1 SGHTA, CDR2 FQGNSA. The CDR3 DNA reads TGTGCCAGCAGCTTAGGGTTCGCGGGGTACAATGAGCAGTTCTTC. Protein sequence: CASSLGFAGYNEQFF.

This clonotype showed up just a few times. V gene TRBV12-3 or TRBV12-4 combines with J gene TRBJ2-1, with 13 bases matching TRBD2. The CDR3 has 16 amino acids. Trimming removed 6 bases from V and 4 bases from J; junction bases left unmatched: 6. The CDR3 nucleotides are TGTGCCAGCAGCAGACTAGCGGGGGGAGGTTACAATGAGCAGTTCTTC. It codes for CASSRLAGGGYNEQFF.

In its sample, this clonotype was seen many times. This chain connects TRBV6-2 or TRBV6-3 to TRBJ2-7; D may match TRBD1 or TRBD2 (5 bases each). Germline V gene data show CDR1 as MNHEY and CDR2 as SVGEGT. V was pared by 8 bases and J by 7 bases, with 15 bases between. The CDR3 is 12 residues long. This CDR3 reads CASSGRLGEQYF. The DNA for the CDR3 is TGTGCCAGCTCGGGACGCTTGGGTGAGCAGTACTTC.

Many counts were recorded for this clonotype. The V and J genes are TRBV5-6 and TRBJ2-5; 8 bases map to TRBD2. This CDR3 has 16 residues. Germline V gives CDR1 SGHDT, CDR2 YYEEEE. The J segment lost 0 bases and the V segment lost 4 bases, leaving 8 bases of the junction unmatched. The CDR3 loop reads CASSHGLAGYQETQYF. CDR3 DNA: TGTGCCAGCAGCCACGGACTAGCCGGTTACCAAGAGACCCAGTACTTC.

There are many counts of this clonotype. The chain couples TRBV5-1 to TRBJ2-7; D gene ambiguous. Germline V gene lookup returns CDR1 SGHRS and CDR2 YFSETQ. The CDR3 is made up of 14 amino acids. Between the trimmed V and J ends, which lost 4 bases and 2 bases, there was a span of 13 bases. CDR3 nucleotides: TGCGCCAGCAGCCCGAGCCCCAGCCCCTACGAGCAGTACTTC. It yields the protein CASSPSPSPYEQYF.

This clonotype was picked up a small number of times. The CDR3 reads CASSQESGRNEKLFF. As DNA, the CDR3 is TGCGCCAGCAGCCAAGAATCAGGGAGAAATGAAAAACTGTTTTTT. This chain links TRBV4-1 with TRBJ1-4, with D possibly matching TRBD1 (5 bases). The germline gives CDR1 MGHRA, CDR2 YSYEKL. The CDR3 loop spans 15 amino acids. V lost 0 bases, J lost 5 bases, and 10 bases lay in between.

This clonotype was counted between two and nine times. V gene TRBV5-1 combines with J gene TRBJ2-7; maybe TRBD1 (6 bases). The germline gives CDR1 SGHRS, CDR2 YFSETQ. The CDR3 sequence is 15 residues long. The V gene lost 4 bases and the J gene lost 5 bases, with 19 bases spanning the gap. In DNA form, the CDR3 reads TGCGCCAGCAGCGTCGCCGGGACAATTCCCGACGAGCAGTACTTC. Its translation is CASSVAGTIPDEQYF.

The chain couples TRBV30 to TRBJ2-2; D gene ambiguous. Trimming left V 0 bases short and J 5 bases short, with 13 bases between. This CDR3 has 15 residues. The V gene's germline CDR1 is GTSNPN and CDR2 SVGIG (reference sequence). CDR3 DNA sequence: TGTGCCTGGAGTGTAGGTTTCAAAGGGACCGGGGAGCTGTTTTTT. Translated, it gives CAWSVGFKGTGELFF.

The chain employs TRBV7-9 and TRBJ1-2, with 7 positions matching TRBD1. This CDR3 comprises 16 residues. Germline V gives CDR1 SEHNR, CDR2 FQNEAQ (reference sequence). V lost 3 bases and J lost 2; bases outside the gene matches: 9. As DNA, the CDR3 is TGTGCCAGCAGCTTCCCCGGACAGGATCGGAACTATGGCTACACCTTC. This translates into CASSFPGQDRNYGYTF. Using reference TRBV7-9 and TRBJ1-2 for the parts outside the CDR3, the full variable domain is DTGVSQNPRHKITKRGQNVTFRCDPISEHNRLYWYRQTLGQGPEFLTYFQNEAQLEKSRLLSDRFSAERPKGSFSTLEIQRTEQGDSAMYLCASSFPGQDRNYGYTFGSGTRLTVV.

The table lists this clonotype with many counts. The chain joins TRBV20-1 to TRBJ2-3; TRBD2 matches at 11 bases. In germline, CDR1 is DFQATT, CDR2 SNEGSKA (reference sequence). J gave up 2 bases and V 1 base, and 2 bases lay outside the gene matches. The CDR3 runs 15 residues. The CDR3 bases are TGCAGTGCTAGAGGACTAGCGGGGATCACAGATACGCAGTATTTT. Its translation: CSARGLAGITDTQYF.

This clonotype has just a few counts. The chain recombines TRBV7-2 with TRBJ2-3, with a weak D call TRBD2 (6 bases). Trimming shortened V by 3 bases and J by 2 bases, and 9 bases separated the two germline ends. This CDR3 has 14 amino acids. The germline CDR1 and CDR2 sequences are SGHTA and FQGNSA. CDR3 loop: CASSLGLNTDTQYF. CDR3 nucleotides: TGTGCCAGCAGCTTGGGACTTAACACAGATACGCAGTATTTT. Complete variable domain (other parts from reference TRBV7-2 and TRBJ2-3): GAGVSQSPSNKVTEKGKDVELRCDPISGHTALYWYRQSLGQGLEFLIYFQGNSAPDKSGLPSDRFSAERTGGSVSTLTIQRTQQEDSAVYLCASSLGLNTDTQYFGPGTRLTVL.

This clonotype was detected many times. The genes are TRBV4-3 and TRBJ2-2; D may be TRBD2 (5 bases). Deletions cut 0 bases from V and 1 base from J, with 9 bases between. CDR1 is LGHNA, CDR2 YSLEER, per germline. This CDR3 region has 16 residues. The CDR3 region is CASSQDGGRNTGELFF. CDR3 nucleotides: TGCGCCAGCAGCCAAGACGGCGGGCGGAACACCGGGGAGCTGTTTTTT.

This chain links TRBV2 with TRBJ1-4, with a tentative D call TRBD1 (6 bases). Between the trimmed V and J ends, which lost 6 bases and 8 bases, there was a span of 16 bases. Germline CDR1 and CDR2: SNHLY and FYNNEI. This CDR3 has 14 amino acids. CDR3 residues: CASRGSRGREKLFF. The CDR3 coding sequence is TGTGCCAGCAGGGGAAGCAGGGGCAGGGAAAAACTGTTTTTT.

This clonotype was observed a few times. The chain uses TRBV4-2 and TRBJ2-7; no definite D call. The CDR3 runs to 13 residues. Per the germline V gene, CDR1 is LGHNA and CDR2 is YNFKEQ. Between the trimmed V and J ends, which lost 5 bases and 7 bases, there was a span of 15 bases. CDR3 region: CASSVNVVEEQYF. The CDR3, as DNA: TGTGCCAGCAGCGTAAACGTAGTCGAGGAGCAGTACTTC.

This clonotype was seen only a few times. The genes are TRBV12-3 or TRBV12-4 and TRBJ1-6, with D tentatively TRBD1 (6 bases). V was clipped by 7 bases and J by 9 bases, with 10 bases between them. The CDR3 runs 12 residues. The CDR3 loop reads CASTGAGSPLHF. For the CDR3, the DNA is TGTGCCAGCACGGGGGCTGGTTCACCCCTCCACTTT.

This clonotype turned up a few times. This chain connects TRBV7-2 to TRBJ1-4; D is uncertain. The CDR3 runs 13 residues. Trimming took off 4 bases at V and 0 bases at J, with 3 bases between the two ends. The V gene's germline CDR1 is SGHTA and CDR2 FQGNSA. The CDR3 DNA reads as TGTGCCAGCAGCTCGACAACTAATGAAAAACTGTTTTTT. This sequence encodes CASSSTTNEKLFF.

Comments on this clonotype: A much larger clone differs from this one at a single base, so this may be a read error. The chain carries TRBV12-3 or TRBV12-4 and TRBJ1-2; no clear D gene. Deletions cut 4 bases from V and 3 bases from J, with 6 bases between. The CDR3 is made up of 12 amino acids. The CDR3 loop reads CASSYTDYGYTF. The CDR3 bases are TGTGCCAGCAGTTATACGGACTATGGCTACACCTTC.

This clonotype was found a few times. The chain has TRBV4-2 and TRBJ1-1, with 8 nucleotides matching TRBD1. From germline, CDR1 is LGHNA and CDR2 YNFKEQ. J was trimmed by 4 bases and V by 4 bases; bases with no gene match: 8. CDR3 length: 15 amino acids. CDR3 in amino acids: CASSRSTGEGTEAFF. CDR3 nucleotides: TGTGCCAGCAGCCGGTCGACAGGGGAGGGCACTGAAGCTTTCTTT.

This clonotype showed up just a few times. The genes are TRBV2 and TRBJ2-3; D is unclear. This CDR3 has 13 residues. CDR1 SNHLY and CDR2 FYNNEI come from the germline V gene. V lost 7 bases to trimming and J lost 3 bases, with 11 bases between them. CDR3 sequence: CASTYLRTDTQYF. In DNA, the CDR3 is TGTGCCAGCACGTACCTCCGAACAGATACGCAGTATTTT.

The sample holds a few counts of this clonotype. This chain joins TRBV4-1 and TRBJ2-5; D is undetermined. There are 13 residues in the CDR3. V shed 2 bases and J shed 6 bases, with 10 bases lying between them. Germline V gene data show CDR1 as MGHRA and CDR2 as YSYEKL. CDR3 loop: CASSQLGVQTQYF. The DNA of the CDR3 is TGCGCCAGCAGCCAATTGGGCGTTCAGACCCAGTACTTC.

V is TRBV7-9 and J is TRBJ2-3, with 7 bases identical to TRBD2. CDR1 is SEHNR, CDR2 FQNEAQ, per germline (reference sequence). This CDR3 has 14 amino acids. V dropped 5 bases and J dropped 6; count of bases not matched to a gene: 8. CDR3 DNA: TGTGCCAGCAGCCAGAGGGGAGGGAAGGATACGCAGTATTTT. Protein product: CASSQRGGKDTQYF.